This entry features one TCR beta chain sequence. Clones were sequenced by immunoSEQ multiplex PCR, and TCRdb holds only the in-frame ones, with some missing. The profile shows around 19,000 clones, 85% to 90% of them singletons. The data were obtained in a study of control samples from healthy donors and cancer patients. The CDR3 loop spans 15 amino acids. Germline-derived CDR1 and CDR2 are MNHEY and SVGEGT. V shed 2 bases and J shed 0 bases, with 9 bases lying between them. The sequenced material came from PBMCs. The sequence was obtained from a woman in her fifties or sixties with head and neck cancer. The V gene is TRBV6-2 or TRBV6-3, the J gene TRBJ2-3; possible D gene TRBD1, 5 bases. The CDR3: CASSYGATSTDTQYF. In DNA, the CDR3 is TGTGCCAGCAGTTACGGGGCCACTAGCACAGATACGCAGTATTTT.